This T cell receptor beta chain derives from a study of OX40 agonist ivuxolimab in advanced cancers. Study summary: Participants, 82.7% male, averaged about 56 years of age, ranging from roughly 20 to 80. Study observations and caveats: Expanded clones were, on average, more numerous among CD8+ T cells than CD4+. With doses of 0.1 to 3.0 mg/kg, CD4+ and CD8+ blood T cells had undergone clonal expansion by week 6.

On this clone itself: Its antigen is as yet unknown.

Germline-derived CDR1 and CDR2 are SGHDN and FVKESK. The CDR3 has 14 amino acids. Trimming removed 8 bases from V and 1 base from J, with 12 bases in between. Produced via immunoSEQ multiplex PCR; TCRdb's table is partial and in-frame only. The profile covers some 74,000 clones, with roughly 90% appearing a single time and about 0.9% taken by the ten largest. Blood samples were obtained at baseline, cycle 4 day 1, and cycle 7 day 1. This sample comprised CD4+ or CD8+ T cells sorted from blood, obtained in a trial of the OX40 agonist ivuxolimab. The sequence came from an adult with an advanced solid tumor such as melanoma, head and neck, liver or kidney cancer. The chain is built from TRBV14 and TRBJ2-1; a possible D gene is TRBD2 (6 bases). CDR3 DNA: TGTGCCAGCCAGAGCGGGTCATCCTACAATGAGCAGTTCTTC. This encodes CASQSGSSYNEQFF. Drawing the rest from reference TRBV14 and TRBJ2-1, the complete variable domain is EAGVTQFPSHSVIEKGQTVTLRCDPISGHDNLYWYRRVMGKEIKFLLHFVKESKQDESGMPNNRFLAERTGGTYSTLKVQPAELEDSGVYFCASQSGSSYNEQFFGPGTRLTVL.